The sequence of this T cell receptor (beta chain) was determined in a study of T cell responses to AZD1222 COVID-19 vaccine. The CDR3 has 14 amino acids. V was pared by 2 bases and J by 4 bases, with 10 bases between. Germline V gene sequence: CDR1 LNHDA, CDR2 SQIVND (reference sequence). Concerning this clone: Its matching antigen is unknown.

Study findings and constraints: Recipients of AZD1222 seropositive at baseline numbered only 5 to 7. The donors showed a predominance of white British ancestry and of females, with possible underestimation of clonal diversity. Spike-specific TCRs gained breadth and depth after people received two AZD1222 doses.

Method: immunoSEQ multiplex PCR; TCRdb's copy keeps in-frame clones and lacks some. The sample consists of around 160,000 clones, around 93% of them appearing once. The chain employs TRBV19 and TRBJ2-3, with a tentative D call TRBD1 (5 bases). Sample: peripheral blood, taken on day 0 of AZD1222 vaccination. This sequence was found in an adult in good health. This chain's CDR3 is CASSIYQGADTQYF. The CDR3 nucleotides are TGTGCCAGTAGTATATACCAGGGCGCAGATACGCAGTATTTT.